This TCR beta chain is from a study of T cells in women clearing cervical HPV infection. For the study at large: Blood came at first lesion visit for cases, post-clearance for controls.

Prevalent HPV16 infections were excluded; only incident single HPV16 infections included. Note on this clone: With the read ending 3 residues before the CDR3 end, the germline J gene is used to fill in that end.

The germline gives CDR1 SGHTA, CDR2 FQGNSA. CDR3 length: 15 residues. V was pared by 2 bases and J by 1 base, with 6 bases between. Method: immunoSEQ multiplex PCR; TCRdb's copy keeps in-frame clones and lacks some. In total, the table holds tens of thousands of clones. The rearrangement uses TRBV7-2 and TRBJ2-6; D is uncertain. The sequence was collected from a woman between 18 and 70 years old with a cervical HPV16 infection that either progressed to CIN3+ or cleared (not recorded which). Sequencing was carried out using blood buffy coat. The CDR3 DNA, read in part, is TGTGCCAGCAGCTTAATCCTGTCTGGGGCCAACGTC. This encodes CASSLILSGANV. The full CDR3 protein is CASSLILSGANVLTF.